A single sample is the source of the 21 T cell receptor beta chains below, sequenced in a study of cytomegalovirus exposure and HLA in healthy donors. Use of 60 Vbeta and 13 Jbeta primers characterized the PCR. Sequenced by immunoSEQ multiplex PCR; TCRdb stores in-frame clones only, minus some. Among 90,000 to 120,000 clones listed, 82% were seen once. Sequencing was performed on PBMCs. The source is a man aged 25-40 years in good health and CMV-seropositive.

Note on this clone: An end of the junction differs from the germline gene, which may be a read error. The J gene is TRBJ2-4, the V gene TRBV2; tentatively, D is TRBD2 (5 bases). Germline loops: CDR1 SNHLY, CDR2 FYNNEI. The CDR3 extends over 16 amino acids. CDR3 amino acids: CASGIGQTLAKNSQYF. The CDR3 nucleotides are TGTGCCAGCGGTATCGGGCAGACCCTAGCCAAAAACAGTCAGTACTTC.

The chain is built from TRBV6-6 and TRBJ1-3; TRBD1 is a possible D gene (6 bases). CDR1 and CDR2 (germline): MNHNY, SVGAGI (reference sequence). The length of the CDR3 is 14 residues. Trimming stripped 5 bases from V and 2 bases from J, with 10 bases between. CDR3 DNA: TGTGCCAGCAGTCCACAGGGAACTGGAAACACCATATATTTT. Residues: CASSPQGTGNTIYF.

This clone has just a few counts. This chain connects TRBV29-1 to TRBJ1-1; 8 bases align to TRBD1. Germline lookup yields CDR1 SQVTM and CDR2 ANQGSEA. The CDR3 covers 12 residues. V gave up 7 bases and J gave up 3 bases; unmatched junction bases: 4. The CDR3 sequence: CSAQGADTEAFF. In DNA, the CDR3 is TGCAGCGCTCAGGGGGCCGACACTGAAGCTTTCTTT.

This CDR3 reads CASSPVSGGTDTQYF. Written as DNA, the CDR3 is TGTGCCAGCAGCCCCGTGAGCGGGGGGACAGATACGCAGTATTTT. The gene calls are TRBV27 and TRBJ2-3; 9 bases are shared with TRBD2. The CDR3 length is 15 residues. The junction had 7 bases not matched to a gene; V was cut back by 6 bases and J by 3 bases. Germline loops: CDR1 MNHEY, CDR2 SMNVEV (reference sequence).

The chain is built from TRBV13 and TRBJ2-7, with TRBD1 matching 9 bases. Germline V gene data show CDR1 as PRHDT and CDR2 as FYEKMQ (reference sequence). The ends lost 5 bases at V and 2 bases at J; junction bases unmatched: 7. The CDR3 extends over 15 amino acids. CDR3 nucleotide sequence: TGTGCCAGCAGCCCTGGGACAGGGAGGACCTACGAGCAGTACTTC. Its protein is CASSPGTGRTYEQYF.

The chain uses TRBV6-5 and TRBJ2-7; D gene uncertain. Germline CDR1 is MNHEY and CDR2 is SVGAGI. The CDR3 has 15 residues. V lost 0 bases to trimming and J lost 1 base, with 10 bases between them. The CDR3 DNA reads as TGTGCCAGCAGTTACTCCCCAGACACGTCCTACGAGCAGTACTTC. Encoded protein: CASSYSPDTSYEQYF.

The chain couples TRBV6-5 to TRBJ1-2, with D unresolved. The germline V gene encodes CDR1 MNHEY and CDR2 SVGAGI. The length of the CDR3 is 14 residues. Trimming shortened V by 6 bases and J by 6 bases, and 17 bases separated the two germline ends. CDR3 bases: TGTGCCAGCAGGACTCACGCAGCGGGAAATGGCTACACCTTC. Protein: CASRTHAAGNGYTF.

V and J are TRBV11-2 and TRBJ1-1; weak D call: TRBD1 (5 bases). This CDR3 contains 15 residues. CDR1 is SGHAT and CDR2 is FQNNGV in the germline V gene. Between the trimmed V and J ends, which lost 5 bases and 1 base, there was a span of 14 bases. CDR3: CASSRPGERNTEAFF. As DNA, the CDR3 is TGTGCCAGCAGCAGACCGGGGGAAAGGAACACTGAAGCTTTCTTT.

The rearrangement uses TRBV6-5 and TRBJ1-1, with 10 bases fitting TRBD1. There are 14 residues in the CDR3. CDR1 is MNHEY and CDR2 is SVGAGI in the germline V gene. With 4 bases clipped from V and 7 bases from J, the junction kept 6 bases outside the gene matches. The CDR3 DNA follows: TGTGCCAGCAGTTGGGGACAGGGGCGAAGTGAAGCTTTCTTT. Translating gives CASSWGQGRSEAFF.

As regards this clone: Additional DNA sequences in this sample encode the identical CDR3. The chain combines TRBV5-6 with TRBJ2-5; 10 positions agree with TRBD1. J lost 5 bases, V lost 4 bases, and 8 bases had no gene match. In germline, CDR1 is SGHDT, CDR2 YYEEEE. The CDR3 has 15 residues. The CDR3 reads CASSLPGQGLETQYF. For the CDR3, the DNA is TGTGCCAGCAGCCTACCGGGACAGGGGCTCGAGACCCAGTACTTC.

V is TRBV5-4 and J is TRBJ2-5; no clear D. The CDR3 is made up of 15 amino acids. V was clipped by 2 bases and J by 8 bases, with 19 bases between them. Germline V gives CDR1 SGHNT, CDR2 YYREEE (reference sequence). CDR3 protein: CASSFIERRVVTQYF. Here the CDR3 DNA reads TGTGCCAGCAGCTTCATCGAGCGTCGGGTTGTTACCCAGTACTTC.

This chain connects TRBV6-1 to TRBJ1-4; 7 positions agree with TRBD1. CDR1 is MNHNS, CDR2 SASEGT, per germline. V was pared by 0 bases and J by 5 bases, with 0 bases of the junction left unmatched. The CDR3 consists of 14 residues. The CDR3 here is CASSEATGNEKLFF. CDR3 in DNA: TGTGCCAGCAGTGAAGCGACAGGGAATGAAAAACTGTTTTTT.

This chain links TRBV30 with TRBJ1-2; weak D call: TRBD1 (5 bases). The CDR3 runs 12 residues. Germline assignment: CDR1 GTSNPN and CDR2 SVGIG (reference sequence). Trimming took 4 bases from V and 6 from J, leaving 12 bases between them. DNA for the CDR3: TGTGCCTGGAATCTGGGGGGGAATGGCTACACCTTC. It yields the protein CAWNLGGNGYTF. The full variable domain, with the rest looked up from reference TRBV30 and TRBJ1-2, is SQTIHQWPATLVQPVGSPLSLECTVEGTSNPNLYWYRQAAGRGLQLLFYSVGIGQISSEVPQNLSASRPQDRQFILSSKKLLLSDSGFYLCAWNLGGNGYTFGSGTRLTVV.

This sequence joins TRBV2 and TRBJ2-5; tentative D call: TRBD1 (6 bases). Trimming removed 4 bases from V and 4 bases from J, with 16 bases in between. The CDR3 covers 15 residues. Germline V gene data show CDR1 as SNHLY and CDR2 as FYNNEI. The DNA for the CDR3 is TGTGCCAGCAGTGTTCTCAGGGGAGTCGGAGAGACCCAGTACTTC. Encoded protein: CASSVLRGVGETQYF.

The V call is TRBV5-5, the J call TRBJ1-2, with 11 nucleotides matching TRBD1. CDR3 length: 15 amino acids. Germline values: CDR1 SGHKS, CDR2 YYEKEE (reference sequence). With V trimmed by 0 bases and J by 7 bases, 5 bases remained unmatched. The CDR3 DNA is TGTGCCAGCAGCTTGGGGGGGACAGGGGGAGTTGGCTACACCTTC. Amino acids: CASSLGGTGGVGYTF.

This clone was picked up one time. V usage is TRBV7-9 and J usage is TRBJ1-1; 10 bases line up with TRBD1. Looked up from germline, CDR1 is SEHNR and CDR2 is FQNEAQ (reference sequence). The CDR3 is made up of 15 amino acids. The V segment lost 5 bases and the J segment 1 base; nucleotides outside the gene matches: 4. The CDR3 sequence is CASSGRTGGNTEAFF. The CDR3 DNA reads TGTGCCAGCAGCGGGAGGACAGGGGGGAACACTGAAGCTTTCTTT.

This clone was recorded only once. The rearrangement uses TRBV10-3 and TRBJ2-1; 8 bases map to TRBD2. CDR1 is ENHRY, CDR2 SYGVKD, per germline. J was trimmed by 11 bases and V by 3 bases; bases with no gene match: 15. CDR3 size: 16 residues. The CDR3 DNA sequence: TGTGCCATCAGTGAAGGTACCGCGGGGGGCCGGAGTCAGCAGTTCTTC. This codes for CAISEGTAGGRSQQFF.

The chain recombines TRBV7-8 with TRBJ2-3; 9 nucleotides match TRBD1. CDR3 length equals 16 residues. Germline V gene data show CDR1 as SGHVS and CDR2 as FQNEAQ. Germline trimming cut 7 bases from V and 5 bases from J; bases unmatched to any gene: 13. DNA for the CDR3: TGTGCCAGCACCCTATGGGGGACAGGGTATGGAGATACGCAGTATTTT. Amino acids: CASTLWGTGYGDTQYF.

The chain joins TRBV29-1 to TRBJ2-1; TRBD1 aligns across 7 bases. The V and J ends lost 6 bases and 3 bases, in that order; junction bases with no gene match: 5. The CDR3 loop spans 13 amino acids. In germline, CDR1 is SQVTM, CDR2 ANQGSEA. The CDR3, as DNA: TGCAGCGTCTATGGGGACAGCTACAATGAGCAGTTCTTC. Protein: CSVYGDSYNEQFF.

The chain recombines TRBV6-6 with TRBJ2-1; perhaps TRBD1 as D (6 bases). Germline CDR1 reads MNHNY; CDR2 reads SVGAGI (reference sequence). Trimming took 4 bases from V and 7 from J, leaving 11 bases between them. The CDR3 has 13 amino acids. CDR3 in DNA: TGTGCCAGCAGTTCACAGGGAAGGAATGAGCAGTTCTTC. Protein: CASSSQGRNEQFF.

This chain joins TRBV30 and TRBJ1-1, with unresolved D. There are 12 residues in the CDR3. The ends were cut back, 0 bases at V and 6 bases at J, with 8 bases in the middle. Germline V gene lookup returns CDR1 GTSNPN and CDR2 SVGIG (reference sequence). The CDR3 region has the DNA TGTGCCTGGAGTGTACTTAGCCCTGAAGCTTTCTTT. It is translated as CAWSVLSPEAFF.